Listed here is a single T cell receptor (beta chain). TCRdb re-analyzed the 5' RACE reads; it lists each CDR3 protein once, without DNA. This sample lists roughly 300,000 distinct CDR3 sequences; its ten largest clones have more than 3.5%. This sample is part of a study of T cells expressing NK-cell markers. Study information: Most of the eight sequenced donors tested HCMV-seropositive; one tested seronegative.

Germline V lookup: CDR1 SGHTA, CDR2 FQGNSA. This CDR3 is built from 15 residues. This chain connects TRBV7-2 to TRBJ2-6; TCRdb gives TRBD1 as the D gene, but with no DNA this cannot be confirmed. Sequencing was carried out using blood T cells: a sorted CD56 or NKG2C T cell subset, CD4+ or CD8+ T cells, or bulk PBMC T cells (not recorded which). This TCR was recovered from a woman aged 18 to 75 in good health. The CDR3 sequence is CASSLAGLGGDVLTF.